The text below deals with one TCR beta chain. As yet, its antigen is unknown. Researchers grouped second doses given at about 4 or about 12 weeks into one pool. This entry comes from a study of T cell responses to AZD1222 COVID-19 vaccine. Study-wide points: Vaccine-related CD4 TCRs covered spike, predominating at 160-218 and 743-854.

The CDR3 loop spans 13 amino acids. Trimming removed 4 bases at V and 3 bases at J, with 10 bases between. Germline V gives CDR1 SGHNT, CDR2 YYREEE (reference sequence). Method: immunoSEQ multiplex PCR; TCRdb's copy keeps in-frame clones and lacks some. The sample has some 80,000 clones, about nine tenths seen once. The starting material was peripheral blood, obtained 28 days after the second AZD1222 dose. This sequence originates from an adult who received the AZD1222 COVID-19 vaccine. The V gene is TRBV5-4, the J gene TRBJ1-1, with a possible D match to TRBD1 (6 bases). CDR3 DNA sequence: TGTGCCAGCAGCACCGGGACACACACTGAAGCTTTCTTT. Amino acids: CASSTGTHTEAFF.